The 16 T cell receptor beta chains below were found in one sample sequenced in a study of T cells in Graves' hyperthyroidism and ophthalmopathy. Amplified TCR beta CDR3 regions came from RNA transcripts. TCR CDR3 underwent first-round RT-PCR with the HTBI primer set. A single record per CDR3 protein comes from TCRdb applying MiXCR to the multiplex PCR reads. Of 700,000 or so distinct CDR3 sequences listed, 15% to 20% were seen once; the top ten hold about 8.4%. Sequencing input: blood. The receptors stem from a man aged 18 to 29 with Graves' hyperthyroidism.

This clonotype has a count of ten or more. The V call is TRBV7-9, the J call TRBJ2-5; 9 bases fit TRBD2. The J segment lost 3 bases and the V segment lost 0 bases, leaving 11 bases of the junction unmatched. Germline V gives CDR1 SEHNR, CDR2 FQNEAQ (reference sequence). There are 18 residues in the CDR3. CDR3 sequence: CASSLADRLADSEETQYF. CDR3 DNA: TGTGCCAGCAGCTTAGCGGATCGACTAGCGGACTCCGAAGAGACCCAGTACTTC.

V and J are TRBV19 and TRBJ1-5; a weak D match, TRBD1 (5 bases). The CDR3 loop spans 16 amino acids. Trimming left V 7 bases short and J 0 bases short, with 16 bases between. Per the germline V gene, CDR1 is LNHDA and CDR2 is SQIVND (reference sequence). The chain's CDR3 is CASIGRGASSNQPQHF. The DNA for the CDR3 is TGTGCCAGTATAGGTAGGGGCGCGAGTAGCAATCAGCCCCAGCATTTT.

This clonotype was seen more than once but under ten times. The chain links TRBV18 to TRBJ1-4, with D uncertain. The germline gives CDR1 KGHSH, CDR2 LQKENI. With 8 bases removed from V and 2 bases from J, the gap between germline ends came to 12 bases. The CDR3 runs 14 residues. The CDR3 spells CASREGATNEKLFF. DNA of the CDR3: TGTGCCAGCCGTGAGGGTGCCACTAATGAAAAACTGTTTTTT.

At least ten counts were recorded for this clonotype. V and J are TRBV30 and TRBJ1-1; 7 bases are shared with TRBD1. Germline values: CDR1 GTSNPN, CDR2 SVGIG (reference sequence). V shed 3 bases and J 3 bases; nucleotides not matched to a gene: 10. The CDR3 covers 15 residues. The CDR3 sequence is CAWSGQQGIDTEAFF. In nucleotides, the CDR3 is TGTGCCTGGAGCGGACAACAGGGGATCGACACTGAAGCTTTCTTT. Drawing the rest from reference TRBV30 and TRBJ1-1, the complete variable domain is SQTIHQWPATLVQPVGSPLSLECTVEGTSNPNLYWYRQAAGRGLQLLFYSVGIGQISSEVPQNLSASRPQDRQFILSSKKLLLSDSGFYLCAWSGQQGIDTEAFFGQGTRLTVV.

Ten or more counts support this clonotype. The genes are TRBV18 and TRBJ1-5, with D possibly matching TRBD1 (5 bases). The V end was cut by 1 base, the J end by 4 bases, with 8 bases between. This CDR3 is 14 amino acids long. CDR1 KGHSH and CDR2 LQKENI come from the germline V gene. CDR3 amino acids: CASSPLNRNQPQHF. The CDR3 DNA reads TGTGCCAGCTCACCACTGAACAGGAATCAGCCCCAGCATTTT.

This clonotype was detected many times. The chain employs TRBV27 and TRBJ2-1; the D is unclear. Between the trimmed V and J ends, which lost 4 bases and 4 bases, there was a span of 14 bases. CDR1 is MNHEY and CDR2 is SMNVEV in the germline V gene (reference sequence). The length of the CDR3 is 15 residues. The CDR3 nucleotides are TGTGCCAGCAGTTCCAACCCCGACTTATACAATGAGCAGTTCTTC. Translated, it gives CASSSNPDLYNEQFF.

The sample holds a few counts of this clonotype. V is TRBV29-1 and J is TRBJ1-2; maybe TRBD1 (6 bases). The CDR3 spans 15 residues. The V gene lost 0 bases and the J gene lost 2 bases, with 13 bases spanning the gap. Germline V CDR1 and CDR2: SQVTM, ANQGSEA. Here the CDR3 DNA reads TGCAGCGTTGAAGATAACAGGGCTGGGAACTATGGCTACACCTTC. Protein product: CSVEDNRAGNYGYTF.

The V and J genes are TRBV12-3 or TRBV12-4 and TRBJ1-2, with D uncertain. The CDR3 runs 13 residues. With 2 bases removed from V and 7 bases from J, the gap between germline ends came to 11 bases. This CDR3 is CASSLTKGSGYTF. CDR3 in DNA: TGTGCCAGCAGTTTAACCAAAGGCAGTGGCTACACCTTC.

The V and J genes are TRBV3-1 and TRBJ2-1; TRBD2 aligns across 13 bases. Trimming at V came to 1 base and at J to 0 bases, leaving 3 bases not matched to a gene. The CDR3 is made up of 18 amino acids. The V gene's germline CDR1 is LGHDT and CDR2 YNNKEL (reference sequence). CDR3 amino acids: CASSQALAGGSSYNEQFF. CDR3 sequence (DNA): TGTGCCAGCAGCCAAGCACTAGCGGGAGGGAGCTCCTACAATGAGCAGTTCTTC.

Concerning this clonotype itself: This may stem from a read error, because a much larger clone lies one nucleotide away. This chain joins TRBV7-3 and TRBJ2-1; 16 bases fit TRBD2. V lost 4 bases and J lost 5; bases outside the gene matches: 5. Germline CDR1 reads SGHTA; CDR2 reads FQGTGA. There are 17 residues in the CDR3. The CDR3 spells CASSYGTSGRGHNEQFF. Here the CDR3 DNA reads TGTGCCAGCAGCTACGGGACTAGCGGGAGGGGCCACAATGAGCAGTTCTTC. Drawing the rest from reference TRBV7-3 and TRBJ2-1, the complete variable domain is GAGVSQTPSNKVTEKGKYVELRCDPISGHTALYWYRQSLGQGPEFLIYFQGTGAADDSGLPNDRFFAVRPEGSVSTLKIQRTERGDSAVYLCASSYGTSGRGHNEQFFGPGTRLTVL.

This chain uses TRBV3-1 with TRBJ2-7; maybe TRBD2 (6 bases). This CDR3 is built from 15 residues. Trimming cost V 4 bases and J 3 bases, with 16 bases left between them. CDR1 is LGHDT, CDR2 YNNKEL, per germline (reference sequence). The DNA for the CDR3 is TGTGCCAGCAGCCTAACCGGGACTGGGAACTACGAGCAGTACTTC. It translates to CASSLTGTGNYEQYF.

This clonotype was detected many times. V is TRBV2 and J is TRBJ1-1, with 10 bases matching TRBD1. This CDR3 has 13 residues. After removal of 3 bases from V and 6 bases from J, the junction contained 1 base not matched to a gene. Germline V lookup: CDR1 SNHLY, CDR2 FYNNEI. The CDR3 DNA follows: TGTGCCAGCAGTGAGGGGACAGGGGCTGAAGCTTTCTTT. The encoded protein is CASSEGTGAEAFF.

This clonotype was detected a few times. The genes are TRBV10-3 and TRBJ2-4; TRBD1 aligns across 8 bases. V lost 1 base and J lost 7; bases outside the gene matches: 3. Per germline, CDR1 ENHRY and CDR2 SYGVKD. This CDR3 is built from 14 residues. The DNA of the CDR3 is TGTGCCATCAGTGAGTTCCAGGGGGCGAACATTCAGTACTTC. Protein product: CAISEFQGANIQYF.

The rearrangement joins TRBV4-1 to TRBJ2-7; 9 bases are a match to TRBD1. Germline V lookup: CDR1 MGHRA, CDR2 YSYEKL. Trimming cost V 2 bases and J 5 bases; bases outside gene matches: 7. CDR3 length: 15 amino acids. The CDR3 DNA follows: TGCGCCAGCAGCCAAAAGGACAGGGGAAATAACGAGCAGTACTTC. Its protein product is CASSQKDRGNNEQYF.

In DNA form, the CDR3 reads TGCAGCGCCCCGAGGGGGTTTCGCACAGATACGCAGTATTTT. Translation gives CSAPRGFRTDTQYF. V is TRBV29-1 and J is TRBJ2-3, with TRBD1 as a possible D gene (6 bases). V lost 7 bases, J lost 1 base, and 15 bases lay in between. CDR1 is SQVTM, CDR2 ANQGSEA, per germline. This CDR3 spans 14 amino acids.

This clonotype has only a few counts. The chain employs TRBV6-4 and TRBJ2-3, with 7 bases matching TRBD1. V was pared by 5 bases and J by 2 bases, with 7 bases of the junction left unmatched. The germline gives CDR1 MRHNA, CDR2 SNTAGT. The CDR3 runs 15 residues. In nucleotides, the CDR3 is TGTGCCAGCAGTTCGGACAGGACGCCCACAGATACGCAGTATTTT. Its protein is CASSSDRTPTDTQYF.